This T cell receptor (beta chain) was documented in a study of shared clonotypes between healthy human individuals. Study summary: Three men and a couple of women, aged 18 to 49, were donors.

The germline gives CDR1 PRHDT, CDR2 FYEKMQ (reference sequence). CDR3 length: 14 amino acids. V was pared by 5 bases and J by 6 bases, with 11 bases between. Genomic DNA of every subset was divided equally among multiple immunoSEQ plates. The authors loaded 200 ng DNA, some 32,000 T cell genomes, into sorted-subset replicate PCRs. TCRdb's copy holds only in-frame clones and misses some; the assay was immunoSEQ multiplex PCR. The table includes around 2,000,000 clones, 90% to 95% detected once. The chain uses TRBV13 and TRBJ1-6, with D unresolved. The sample consisted of naive CD4+ T cells sorted from blood. The subset was: CD45RA+ positively selected. This TCR came from a man younger than 30 in good health. CDR3 DNA sequence: TGTGCCAGCAGCAGTCAAGGGCCTAATTCACCCCTCCACTTT. It codes for CASSSQGPNSPLHF. The whole variable domain, filled in from reference TRBV13 and TRBJ1-6, reads AAGVIQSPRHLIKEKRETATLKCYPIPRHDTVYWYQQGPGQDPQFLISFYEKMQSDKGSIPDRFSAQQFSDYHSELNMSSLELGDSALYFCASSSQGPNSPLHFGNGTRLTVT.